These 19 T cell receptor beta chains share one sample of origin, sequenced in a study of cytomegalovirus exposure and HLA in healthy donors. 13 Jbeta primers and 60 Vbeta primers were used for the PCR. The data were produced by immunoSEQ multiplex PCR, yet TCRdb's version contains in-frame clones alone and is incomplete. Here the sample spans about 190,000 clones, 74% being singletons. The specimen sequenced was PBMCs. These TCRs come from a woman aged 25 to 39 in good health and CMV-seropositive.

This clone turned up a few times. This chain links TRBV7-9 with TRBJ2-5; 9 positions agree with TRBD2. The end of the DNA aligns better with TRBJ2-7, so the J call may be wrong. This CDR3 region has 13 residues. Germline V gives CDR1 SEHNR, CDR2 FQNEAQ (reference sequence). CDR3 residues: CASKSSGTNEQYF. DNA of the CDR3: TGTGCCAGCAAGTCTAGCGGGACGAACGAGCAGTACTTC.

The CDR3 sequence is CASSQGLATQYF. Here the CDR3 DNA reads TGTGCCAGCAGCCAAGGACTGGCGACCCAGTACTTC. This chain links TRBV14 with TRBJ2-5, with D uncertain. Trimming left V 1 base short and J 7 bases short, with 7 bases between. From germline, CDR1 is SGHDN and CDR2 FVKESK. CDR3 size: 12 residues.

The table lists this clone with a few counts. CDR3 DNA: TGTGCCAGCAGAGAGGACAGAAATTTCGGAAACACCATATATTTT. As protein: CASREDRNFGNTIYF. V is TRBV6-5 and J is TRBJ1-3; weak D call: TRBD1 (6 bases). The V end was cut by 6 bases, the J end by 4 bases, with 16 bases between. The V gene's germline CDR1 is MNHEY and CDR2 SVGAGI. This CDR3 contains 15 residues.

V is TRBV14 and J is TRBJ2-7, with a possible D match to TRBD1 (6 bases). V was pared by 4 bases and J by 3 bases, with 19 bases between. Germline values: CDR1 SGHDN, CDR2 FVKESK. There are 16 residues in the CDR3. This chain's CDR3 is CASSPLDSPPVYEQYF. The CDR3 DNA reads TGTGCCAGCAGCCCTCTGGACAGTCCCCCAGTCTACGAGCAGTACTTC. Together with reference TRBV14 and TRBJ2-7, the CDR3 gives the full variable domain: EAGVTQFPSHSVIEKGQTVTLRCDPISGHDNLYWYRRVMGKEIKFLLHFVKESKQDESGMPNNRFLAERTGGTYSTLKVQPAELEDSGVYFCASSPLDSPPVYEQYFGPGTRLTVT.

The chain links TRBV7-2 to TRBJ2-7, with 7 nucleotides matching TRBD2. V shed 5 bases and J 0 bases; nucleotides not matched to a gene: 1. Per the germline V gene, CDR1 is SGHTA and CDR2 is FQGNSA. The CDR3 is 13 amino acids. Written as DNA, the CDR3 is TGTGCCAGCAGCGGGGGGGGCTCCTACGAGCAGTACTTC. Translation gives CASSGGGSYEQYF.

CDR3 residues: CASSPSSSTDSYEQYF. Here the CDR3 DNA reads TGTGCCAGCAGTCCCTCCTCCTCGACAGATTCCTACGAGCAGTACTTC. The V gene is TRBV28, the J gene TRBJ2-7, with a weak D call TRBD1 (5 bases). Germline V CDR1 and CDR2: MDHEN, SYDVKM. The V end lost 5 bases, the J end lost 1 base, and 18 bases lay between the germline ends. The CDR3 has 16 amino acids.

This clone was picked up a small number of times. The chain has TRBV28 and TRBJ1-5, with a weak D call TRBD1 (5 bases). Looked up from germline, CDR1 is MDHEN and CDR2 is SYDVKM. Between the trimmed V and J ends, which lost 4 bases and 1 base, there was a span of 11 bases. The CDR3 consists of 15 residues. CDR3 DNA: TGTGCCAGCAGTTCCAGGGAGGTAAGCAATCAGCCCCAGCATTTT. Its translation: CASSSREVSNQPQHF.

The chain is built from TRBV5-4 and TRBJ2-7; the D is unclear. V lost 4 bases and J lost 1, with 9 bases in between. The CDR3 sequence is 13 residues long. The germline CDR1 and CDR2 sequences are SGHNT and YYREEE (reference sequence). CDR3: CASSLTHSYEQYF. Here the CDR3 DNA reads TGTGCCAGCAGCCTCACACATTCCTACGAGCAGTACTTC.

The chain links TRBV5-1 to TRBJ2-2; 7 nucleotides align to TRBD2. The CDR3 contains 17 residues. Trimming cost V 3 bases and J 4 bases; bases outside gene matches: 12. Germline V gene data show CDR1 as SGHRS and CDR2 as YFSETQ. CDR3 amino acids: CASSSPREVYVTGELFF. CDR3 nucleotides: TGCGCCAGCAGCTCTCCACGGGAGGTATATGTCACCGGGGAGCTGTTTTTT.

The chain combines TRBV25-1 with TRBJ2-7; a weak D match, TRBD2 (5 bases). V was trimmed by 6 bases and J by 2 bases, leaving 5 bases between them. Germline lookup yields CDR1 MGHDK and CDR2 SYGVNS. This CDR3 is 11 amino acids long. CDR3 in amino acids: CASREAYEQYF. In DNA form, the CDR3 reads TGTGCCAGCAGGGAGGCCTACGAGCAGTACTTC.

The chain is built from TRBV18 and TRBJ2-5; no reliable D call. The CDR3 covers 14 residues. V lost 0 bases to trimming and J lost 1 base, with 6 bases between them. Germline CDR1 reads KGHSH; CDR2 reads LQKENI. CDR3 protein: CASSPPWAQETQYF. The CDR3 coding sequence is TGTGCCAGCTCACCACCGTGGGCCCAAGAGACCCAGTACTTC.

This chain uses TRBV6-5 with TRBJ2-2; D might be TRBD1 (5 bases). Germline V gene lookup returns CDR1 MNHEY and CDR2 SVGAGI. CDR3 size: 12 residues. The V and J ends lost 6 bases and 6 bases respectively, with 8 bases between them. CDR3 bases: TGTGCCAGCAGGCCAGGGTCCGGGGAGCTGTTTTTT. This sequence encodes CASRPGSGELFF.

V and J are TRBV6-1 and TRBJ2-5, with 7 nucleotides matching TRBD2. The CDR3 runs 16 residues. Unmatched junction bases numbered 11, after V lost 2 bases and J lost 5 bases. Germline CDR1 and CDR2: MNHNS and SASEGT. CDR3 protein: CASSEFFLGGGETQYF. The CDR3 bases are TGTGCCAGCAGTGAATTCTTTTTGGGGGGAGGGGAGACCCAGTACTTC.

The V and J genes are TRBV6-5 and TRBJ2-1; D remains unclear. The CDR3 extends over 15 amino acids. Germline V gives CDR1 MNHEY, CDR2 SVGAGI. V lost 7 bases, J lost 3 bases, and 16 bases lay in between. The CDR3 sequence: CASMLPTVNYNEQFF. The CDR3, as DNA: TGTGCCAGCATGTTACCAACGGTGAACTACAATGAGCAGTTCTTC.

This clone has a handful of counts. This chain joins TRBV18 and TRBJ2-2; possibly TRBD1 for D (5 bases). The germline CDR1 and CDR2 sequences are KGHSH and LQKENI. Trimming removed 4 bases from V and 8 bases from J, with 17 bases in between. The CDR3 is made up of 15 amino acids. This CDR3 reads CASSRNPGSSGELFF. For the CDR3, the DNA is TGTGCCAGCTCACGAAACCCAGGGTCCTCAGGGGAGCTGTTTTTT.

The chain links TRBV6-1 to TRBJ1-1; D call uncertain. The length of the CDR3 is 16 residues. The ends were cut back, 2 bases at V and 8 bases at J, with 21 bases in the middle. Looked up from germline, CDR1 is MNHNS and CDR2 is SASEGT. The CDR3 protein is CASSELEGLGGREAFF. CDR3 in DNA: TGTGCCAGCAGTGAATTGGAGGGCTTGGGTGGAAGGGAAGCTTTCTTT.

For the CDR3, the DNA is TGTGCCAGCAGTTTAATTGTCGGGAGTGGTTACGAGCAGTACTTC. Protein sequence: CASSLIVGSGYEQYF. This chain links TRBV27 with TRBJ2-7; a possible D gene is TRBD2 (6 bases). This CDR3 has 15 residues. The V end lost 2 bases, the J end lost 4 bases, and 15 bases lay between the germline ends. Germline CDR1 is MNHEY and CDR2 is SMNVEV (reference sequence).

The gene calls are TRBV7-7 and TRBJ2-1; 8 positions agree with TRBD2. The CDR3 consists of 15 residues. Germline-derived CDR1 and CDR2 are SSHAT and FNYEAQ (reference sequence). J gave up 10 bases and V 2 bases, and 10 bases lay outside the gene matches. The CDR3 coding sequence is TGTGCCAGCAGCTTACTAGCGGGCGAGGGGGGAGAGCAGTTCTTC. It translates to CASSLLAGEGGEQFF. Based on the CDR3 plus reference TRBV7-7 and TRBJ2-1, the full variable domain is GAGVSQSPRYKVTKRGQDVTLRCDPISSHATLYWYQQALGQGPEFLTYFNYEAQPDKSGLPSDRFSAERPEGSISTLTIQRTEQRDSAMYRCASSLLAGEGGEQFFGPGTRLTVL.

This chain links TRBV4-1 with TRBJ2-7; 9 nucleotides agree with TRBD2. CDR3 length equals 15 residues. J was trimmed by 3 bases and V by 0 bases; bases with no gene match: 3. CDR1 and CDR2 (germline): MGHRA, YSYEKL. The CDR3 sequence is CASSQDTSGFYEQYF. CDR3 in DNA: TGCGCCAGCAGCCAAGATACTAGCGGGTTCTACGAGCAGTACTTC.